A selection of T cell receptor beta chains follows, all from one sample in a study of molecular identifiers for immune sequencing clone quantification. TCRdb recomputed calls from the PCR reads with MiXCR, one row per CDR3 protein. The sample holds 75,000 to 95,000 distinct CDR3 sequences, around 25% seen once. Source material: naive CD8+ T cells from blood, with Jurkat cell RNA spiked in. These TCRs come from a human donor in good health. Some libraries in this study had Jurkat cell RNA spiked in. The CDR3 runs from the conserved cysteine through the conserved F or W. A D gene is named only where the DNA matches it firmly. Size is stated for part of the rows, as once, few or many counts, or as a class when the clone is expanded.

v_call,cdr3_length,clone_size,j_call,d_call,cdr3_aa,cdr3_nt
TRBV5-6,13,few,TRBJ2-7,NA,CASSFQGSYEQYF,TGTGCCAGCAGCTTTCAGGGCAGTTACGAGCAGTACTTC
TRBV10-3,13,many,TRBJ2-3,NA,CAISDFSTDTQYF,TGTGCCATCAGTGACTTTTCCACAGATACGCAGTATTTT
TRBV4-3,16,NA,TRBJ2-3,TRBD2,CASSLSGRVSPDTQYF,TGCGCCAGCAGCCTTAGCGGGAGAGTTTCTCCAGATACGCAGTATTTT
TRBV5-1,14,many,TRBJ2-7,NA,CASSHPDRTYEQYF,TGCGCCAGCAGCCACCCGGACAGAACCTACGAGCAGTACTTC
TRBV3-1,12,many,TRBJ1-1,NA,CASSQAYTEAFF,TGTGCCAGCAGCCAAGCTTACACTGAAGCTTTCTTT
TRBV7-9,15,many,TRBJ1-5,NA,CASSLEGSSNQPQHF,TGTGCCAGCAGCTTAGAGGGTAGTAGCAATCAGCCCCAGCATTTT
TRBV14,13,few,TRBJ2-2,NA,CASSQTLTGELFF,TGTGCCAGCAGCCAAACACTCACCGGGGAGCTGTTTTTT
TRBV3-1,17,few,TRBJ2-1,NA,CASSQEGTTHYQNEQFF,TGTGCCAGCAGCCAAGAAGGAACCACCCATTACCAAAATGAGCAGTTCTTC
TRBV27,16,many,TRBJ2-5,TRBD2,CASSSGLAGYQETQYF,TGTGCCAGCAGTTCAGGACTAGCGGGGTACCAAGAGACCCAGTACTTC
TRBV9,17,many,TRBJ2-3,TRBD2,CASSILGLAGGRDTQYF,TGTGCCAGCAGCATCCTGGGACTAGCGGGGGGCCGGGATACGCAGTATTTT
TRBV20-1,16,many,TRBJ1-6,TRBD1,CSARALAGGSNSPLHF,TGCAGTGCTAGAGCTTTGGCAGGGGGCTCAAATTCACCCCTCCACTTT
TRBV6-2/TRBV6-3,16,many,TRBJ2-5,NA,CASSPKDRGLQETQYF,TGTGCCAGCAGTCCTAAAGACAGAGGCCTCCAAGAGACCCAGTACTTC
TRBV20-1,13,few,TRBJ2-1,NA,CSARDPAYNEQFF,TGCAGTGCTAGAGATCCCGCCTACAATGAGCAGTTCTTC
TRBV11-2,19,few,TRBJ2-3,TRBD2,CASSFNSGLAGGPTDTQYF,TGTGCCAGCAGCTTTAACAGCGGACTAGCGGGGGGACCCACAGATACGCAGTATTTT
TRBV6-2/TRBV6-3,14,few,TRBJ2-5,NA,CASRLRDLQETQYF,TGTGCCAGCAGACTCCGGGACCTCCAAGAGACCCAGTACTTC
TRBV19,15,many,TRBJ2-7,TRBD1,CASSLEGQGAYEQYF,TGTGCCAGTAGTTTAGAGGGACAGGGGGCCTACGAGCAGTACTTC
TRBV4-3,13,NA,TRBJ2-3,NA,CASSQASVDTQYF,TGCGCCAGCAGCCAAGCTTCGGTAGATACGCAGTATTTT
TRBV10-3,17,NA,TRBJ2-1,TRBD2,CAISGLETSGVGNEQFF,TGTGCCATCAGTGGCCTCGAAACTAGCGGGGTTGGCAATGAGCAGTTCTTC
TRBV30,12,NA,TRBJ1-2,NA,CAWTVGGEGYTF,TGTGCCTGGACTGTAGGGGGAGAAGGCTACACCTTC
TRBV19,13,many,TRBJ1-1,TRBD1,CASSTQGVSEAFF,TGTGCCAGTAGTACTCAGGGGGTCTCGGAAGCTTTCTTT
TRBV20-1,12,many,TRBJ2-7,TRBD1,CSASDRAHEQYF,TGCAGTGCTAGCGACAGGGCCCACGAGCAGTACTTC
TRBV20-1,15,NA,TRBJ2-5,NA,CSAREIGGNQETQYF,TGCAGTGCTAGAGAGATCGGCGGGAACCAAGAGACCCAGTACTTC
TRBV28,14,many,TRBJ2-7,TRBD1,CASSSTGGRGEQYF,TGTGCCAGCAGTTCGACAGGGGGCCGAGGCGAGCAGTACTTC
TRBV3-1,15,few,TRBJ2-2,NA,CASSQTGLGTGELFF,TGTGCCAGCAGCCAAACAGGGTTAGGGACCGGGGAGCTGTTTTTT
TRBV20-1,14,NA,TRBJ2-7,TRBD1,CSASQDRTAYEQYF,TGCAGTGCTAGCCAGGACAGGACCGCCTACGAGCAGTACTTC
TRBV7-9,17,many,TRBJ2-2,NA,CASSSRDGPTNTGELFF,TGTGCCAGCAGCTCAAGGGACGGACCCACGAACACCGGGGAGCTGTTTTTT
TRBV28,13,many,TRBJ2-7,NA,CASTKTVSYEQYF,TGTGCCAGCACCAAGACCGTCTCCTACGAGCAGTACTTC
TRBV5-6,14,many,TRBJ2-1,TRBD1,CASRSGTGVNEQFF,TGTGCCAGCAGATCCGGGACAGGGGTAAATGAGCAGTTCTTC
TRBV5-6,13,NA,TRBJ1-1,NA,CASSLDGYTEAFF,TGTGCCAGCAGCTTGGACGGGTACACTGAAGCTTTCTTT
TRBV7-2,15,many,TRBJ2-7,NA,CASSQAGSRTYEQYF,TGTGCCAGCAGCCAGGCCGGATCCCGGACCTACGAGCAGTACTTC
TRBV29-1,14,NA,TRBJ2-7,NA,CSVEVGPPTYEQYF,TGCAGCGTTGAAGTGGGACCACCCACCTACGAGCAGTACTTC
TRBV12-3/TRBV12-4,16,many,TRBJ2-5,TRBD1,CASTLGNRGYQETQYF,TGTGCCAGCACCTTAGGGAACAGGGGCTACCAAGAGACCCAGTACTTC
TRBV30,14,few,TRBJ2-5,TRBD2,CAWNMGGFQETQYF,TGTGCCTGGAATATGGGGGGGTTTCAAGAGACCCAGTACTTC
TRBV7-9,15,many,TRBJ2-3,TRBD2,CASSPTSGVTDTQYF,TGTGCCAGCTCACCGACTAGCGGGGTCACAGATACGCAGTATTTT
TRBV12-5,19,NA,TRBJ2-2,TRBD2,CASGTPAWTGLAYTGELFF,TGTGCTAGTGGCACACCCGCCTGGACGGGACTAGCATACACCGGGGAGCTGTTTTTT
TRBV6-2/TRBV6-3,10,many,TRBJ2-2,NA,CASSQGELFF,TGTGCCAGCAGCCAGGGGGAGCTGTTTTTT
TRBV3-2,15,few,TRBJ2-3,NA,CASSQWGQYTDTQYF,TGTGCCAGCAGCCAGTGGGGACAGTACACAGATACGCAGTATTTT